Listed here is a single T cell receptor (beta chain). Its specific antigen is unknown. No much larger clone is present one base from it, and per-base qualities are unavailable. The sample is drawn from a study of blood T cell repertoires in COVID-19 (dated by TCRdb to the early 2020s). Notes on the research overall: Samples covering the acute and convalescent phases of COVID-19 were provided by collaborators in the United States, Italy and Spain. The prospective study material was composed of cDNA or gDNA derived from T cells, B-cell-depleted T cells, or PBMCs. Deeply sampled blood TCRbeta repertoires from subjects exposed to, actively infected with, or recovered from COVID-19 were included in the dataset. The repertoires were made available in a free public database intended to serve as a resource for research on the immune response to SARS-CoV-2. The samples were drawn from the first 160 participants of the ongoing ImmuneRACE study and from 950 to 1,500 subjects provided by 6 global collaborators. Nearly every sample came with metadata listing a de-identified subject ID, COVID-19 status, age in years and sex. Where available, HLA class I and class II types were taken from metadata supplied by the sample provider and were not determined by assay-based typing.

The immunoSEQ Assay, a bias-controlled multiplex PCR, was used to amplify TCRbeta CDR3 regions from genomic DNA. On the authors' methods: The number of nucleated cells in each sample was estimated by amplification of reference gene primers within the assay. To quantify the absolute abundance of each unique TCRbeta CDR3 rearrangement, sequence reads were collapsed and filtered. For each sample, productive Simpson clonality was calculated as the square root of Simpson's diversity index across productive rearrangements. TCRdb mirrors the immuneACCESS table, restricted to in-frame sequences. Some clones are absent from its copies; in checked studies, under half trace to an unresolved V gene, and the reason for the others is unknown. That table is the source of V, J and clone size, and D and trimming were worked out from the DNA. In this sample the table shows over 200,000 clones, around 84% of which occur a single time. The top ten hold roughly 18% of the sample.

Study-level results and caveats: The amount of clinical and demographic metadata varied by source and participant and was provided uncurated.

The collaborating institutions used their own protocols to collect whole blood in K2EDTA tubes. Collaborator samples were shipped for TCRbeta analysis as frozen whole blood, isolated PBMCs, or DNA extracted from either sample type. Input material: peripheral blood. The source of this sequence is a woman older than 75 with active or convalescent COVID-19.

The bases read TGCGCCAGCAGGACAGTAGAGAACGGAAACACCATATATTTT. Translated, it gives CASRTVENGNTIYF. This receptor chain uses TRBV5-1 and TRBJ1-3; D gene: possibly TRBD1, on 5 matching bases. CDR3 length: 14 amino acids, cysteine to phenylalanine. Kept here is only the CDR3 DNA, which spans 42 bases and is read in frame from base 1. The germline V gene gives CDR1 as SGHRS and CDR2 as YFSETQ. The junction shows trimming of 5 bases on V and 4 bases on J, plus 13 bases between the germline ends.